These 22 T cell receptor beta chains share one sample of origin, sequenced in a study of T cell responses to AZD1222 COVID-19 vaccine (dated by TCRdb to 2020 to 2022). The library was prepared using the immunoSEQ multiplex PCR assay. Drawn from immuneACCESS, this table holds only the in-frame rearrangements with V and J called that TCRdb kept. Clones are partly lost; checked studies trace under half to an unresolved V gene and leave the rest unexplained. For this sample the table gives about 150,000 clones, of which just under 95% were detected only once. The ten largest make up over 1.3% of the sample. The sample's time point label is to be understood as: baseline before first vaccination. Here the sequenced sample was peripheral blood, taken on day 0 of AZD1222 vaccination. These receptors were collected from an adult in good health.

The J gene is TRBJ1-2, the V gene TRBV19, with TRBD1 matching 7 bases. Germline V gene sequence: CDR1 LNHDA, CDR2 SQIVND (reference sequence). Trimming took 4 bases from V and 4 from J; bases not matched to a gene: 6. CDR3 length: 14 amino acids. CDR3 bases: TGTGCCAGTAGTAATCCGGGACAGAGCTATGGCTACACCTTC. Translated: CASSNPGQSYGYTF.

V and J are TRBV7-9 and TRBJ1-1, with unresolved D. V was trimmed by 6 bases and J by 0 bases, leaving 11 bases between them. Germline CDR1 and CDR2: SEHNR and FQNEAQ (reference sequence). CDR3 length: 14 amino acids. In DNA, the CDR3 is TGTGCCAGCAGTTCGGGAATAATGAACACTGAAGCTTTCTTT. This gives the protein CASSSGIMNTEAFF.

This chain connects TRBV3-1 (or the pseudogene TRBV3-2) to TRBJ1-2; no reliable D call. The CDR3 extends over 13 amino acids. The V and J ends lost 1 base and 1 base respectively, with 4 bases between them. Germline loops: CDR1 LGHDT, CDR2 YNNKEL (reference sequence). The DNA of the CDR3 is TGTGCCAGCAGCCAAGCATTTAACTATGGCTACACCTTC. Protein sequence: CASSQAFNYGYTF.

This chain connects TRBV5-1 to TRBJ2-2; tentative D call: TRBD2 (6 bases). This CDR3 region has 17 residues. V was trimmed by 4 bases and J by 0 bases, leaving 16 bases between them. CDR1 SGHRS and CDR2 YFSETQ come from the germline V gene. Written as DNA, the CDR3 is TGCGCCAGCAGCCCATTAACCGGGACTGCGAACACCGGGGAGCTGTTTTTT. It translates to CASSPLTGTANTGELFF.

In nucleotides, the CDR3 is TGTGCCAGCAGTCCAGGACAGGGCGAGCAGTACTTC. Protein: CASSPGQGEQYF. The rearrangement uses TRBV28 and TRBJ2-7, with 8 bases identical to TRBD1. The CDR3 has 12 residues. Germline assignment: CDR1 MDHEN and CDR2 SYDVKM. With 5 bases clipped from V and 6 bases from J, the junction kept 3 bases outside the gene matches.

Here the CDR3 reads CASSSYRGRYTEAFF. In DNA form, the CDR3 reads TGTGCCAGCAGTTCCTACAGGGGTAGGTACACTGAAGCTTTCTTT. This chain connects TRBV28 to TRBJ1-1; 7 positions match TRBD1. Germline CDR1 and CDR2: MDHEN and SYDVKM. Losses at the gene ends were 4 bases for V and 3 bases for J; bases not matched to a gene: 8. The CDR3 covers 15 residues.

The chain has TRBV5-4 and TRBJ2-3, with 7 bases lining up with TRBD2. The CDR3 spans 16 residues. J gave up 2 bases and V 4 bases, and 10 bases lay outside the gene matches. CDR1 and CDR2 (germline): SGHNT, YYREEE (reference sequence). Here the CDR3 DNA reads TGTGCCAGCAGCCCCGGAGGGACTACGCACACAGATACGCAGTATTTT. As protein: CASSPGGTTHTDTQYF.

This chain connects TRBV6-1 to TRBJ1-5; D ambiguous. Germline CDR1 is MNHNS and CDR2 is SASEGT. The V end was cut by 0 bases, the J end by 3 bases, with 9 bases between. The CDR3 is 15 amino acids. CDR3 residues: CASSEAEFLNQPQHF. The CDR3 nucleotides read TGTGCCAGCAGTGAAGCCGAATTCCTCAATCAGCCCCAGCATTTT.

The rearrangement uses TRBV14 and TRBJ2-1; TRBD2 might be the D (5 bases). Trimming took 3 bases from V and 0 from J, leaving 15 bases between them. Germline values: CDR1 SGHDN, CDR2 FVKESK. The CDR3 is 17 residues long. The CDR3 bases are TGTGCCAGCAGCCATGTCGGCGGGTCTCGCTCCTACAATGAGCAGTTCTTC. Amino acids: CASSHVGGSRSYNEQFF.

The chain employs TRBV4-2 and TRBJ1-1; 9 bases map to TRBD1. This CDR3 is built from 16 residues. J gave up 1 base and V 4 bases, and 7 bases lay outside the gene matches. CDR1 and CDR2 (germline): LGHNA, YNFKEQ. DNA for the CDR3: TGTGCCAGCAGCCCACAGGGGGCATGGCGGAACACTGAAGCTTTCTTT. This gives the protein CASSPQGAWRNTEAFF.

The chain recombines TRBV7-2 with TRBJ2-7; TRBD1 matches 9 bases. Germline V lookup: CDR1 SGHTA, CDR2 FQGNSA. CDR3 length: 13 amino acids. The V segment lost 5 bases and the J segment 5 bases; nucleotides outside the gene matches: 4. The CDR3 reads CASSPRTGDEQYF. CDR3 DNA: TGTGCCAGCAGCCCGCGGACAGGGGACGAGCAGTACTTC.

The chain combines TRBV25-1 with TRBJ2-2; a weak D match, TRBD1 (5 bases). The CDR3 has 15 amino acids. The V end lost 2 bases, the J end lost 5 bases, and 12 bases lay between the germline ends. Germline CDR1 and CDR2: MGHDK and SYGVNS. The CDR3 coding sequence is TGTGCCAGCAGTGAACTTTCTCCAGGGACCGGGGAGCTGTTTTTT. It specifies CASSELSPGTGELFF.

The chain recombines TRBV5-1 with TRBJ1-2, with TRBD1 matching 9 bases. The germline gives CDR1 SGHRS, CDR2 YFSETQ. The CDR3 runs to 14 residues. V lost 0 bases and J lost 6; bases outside the gene matches: 3. DNA for the CDR3: TGCGCCAGCAGCTTGGTAGGGACAGGGAATGGCTACACCTTC. It encodes CASSLVGTGNGYTF. Supplemented by reference TRBV5-1 and TRBJ1-2, the full variable domain reads KAGVTQTPRYLIKTRGQQVTLSCSPISGHRSVSWYQQTPGQGLQFLFEYFSETQRNKGNFPGRFSGRQFSNSRSEMNVSTLELGDSALYLCASSLVGTGNGYTFGSGTRLTVV.

The chain recombines TRBV6-5 with TRBJ1-1; 7 positions agree with TRBD1. The CDR3 sequence is 15 residues long. Germline CDR1 and CDR2: MNHEY and SVGAGI. The trim removed 2 bases at V and 2 bases at J, leaving 5 bases unmatched. The CDR3 loop is CASSYGTGDNTEAFF. The CDR3 DNA reads as TGTGCCAGCAGTTACGGTACAGGGGACAACACTGAAGCTTTCTTT.

CDR3 amino acids: CASSLGRGPYNEQFF. Here the CDR3 DNA reads TGTGCCAGCAGCTTGGGACGAGGGCCCTACAATGAGCAGTTCTTC. The chain has TRBV5-5 and TRBJ2-1, with D possibly being TRBD2 (5 bases). V was cut by 0 bases and J by 2 bases, with 9 bases left in between. Germline CDR1 reads SGHKS; CDR2 reads YYEKEE (reference sequence). The CDR3 loop spans 15 amino acids.

The rearrangement joins TRBV4-2 to TRBJ2-7; D unresolved. The CDR3 is 13 amino acids. CDR1 is LGHNA, CDR2 YNFKEQ, per germline. V lost 0 bases to trimming and J lost 6 bases, with 9 bases between them. The CDR3 DNA reads TGTGCCAGCAGCCAAGATATAGGCGGCGAGCAGTACTTC. It is translated as CASSQDIGGEQYF.

This chain joins TRBV7-2 and TRBJ1-5; 10 positions agree with TRBD1. There are 15 residues in the CDR3. Trimming removed 5 bases from V and 6 bases from J; junction bases left unmatched: 7. The germline V gene encodes CDR1 SGHTA and CDR2 FQGNSA. CDR3 loop: CASSARTGGGQPQHF. The DNA for the CDR3 is TGTGCCAGCAGCGCCCGGACAGGGGGAGGTCAGCCCCAGCATTTT.

The V gene is TRBV10-3, the J gene TRBJ1-1; a weak D match, TRBD1 (5 bases). The germline gives CDR1 ENHRY, CDR2 SYGVKD. V dropped 5 bases and J dropped 1 base, with 8 bases sitting between them. The CDR3 length is 13 residues. CDR3: CAISQDRNTEAFF. The CDR3 DNA reads as TGTGCCATCAGTCAAGACAGGAACACTGAAGCTTTCTTT.

V is TRBV25-1 and J is TRBJ1-6; D might be TRBD1 (6 bases). The CDR3 covers 15 residues. Looked up from germline, CDR1 is MGHDK and CDR2 is SYGVNS. Trimming removed 4 bases from V and 8 bases from J, with 15 bases in between. The CDR3 sequence: CASSGRGGGYSPLHF. The DNA for the CDR3 is TGTGCCAGCAGTGGAAGGGGAGGGGGGTATTCACCCCTCCACTTT.

V is TRBV15 and J is TRBJ1-1, with a tentative D call TRBD1 (6 bases). CDR3 size: 15 residues. The V gene lost 0 bases and the J gene lost 5 bases, with 13 bases spanning the gap. The germline gives CDR1 LNHNV, CDR2 YYDKDF (reference sequence). The CDR3 DNA reads TGTGCCACCAGCAGAGATTCGGAGGGGGGGACTGAAGCTTTCTTT. Protein product: CATSRDSEGGTEAFF.

This clone was detected only once. The chain carries TRBV19 and TRBJ2-5; a weak D match, TRBD2 (6 bases). This CDR3 has 15 residues. V gave up 6 bases and J gave up 2 bases, with 16 bases separating them. Germline CDR1 and CDR2: LNHDA and SQIVND (reference sequence). In DNA, the CDR3 is TGTGCCAGTAGCCCGCGCGGGATATCACAAGAGACCCAGTACTTC. This codes for CASSPRGISQETQYF.

V and J are TRBV21-1 and TRBJ2-5; the listed D gene, TRBD2, was not tested against the DNA. TRBV21-1 has pseudogene status. The CDR3 totals 17 residues. In DNA form, the CDR3 reads TGTGCCAGCAGCACGAAGGATATCGGGGGTAAGGGAGAGACCCAGTACTTC. Translation: CASSTKDIGGKGETQYF.